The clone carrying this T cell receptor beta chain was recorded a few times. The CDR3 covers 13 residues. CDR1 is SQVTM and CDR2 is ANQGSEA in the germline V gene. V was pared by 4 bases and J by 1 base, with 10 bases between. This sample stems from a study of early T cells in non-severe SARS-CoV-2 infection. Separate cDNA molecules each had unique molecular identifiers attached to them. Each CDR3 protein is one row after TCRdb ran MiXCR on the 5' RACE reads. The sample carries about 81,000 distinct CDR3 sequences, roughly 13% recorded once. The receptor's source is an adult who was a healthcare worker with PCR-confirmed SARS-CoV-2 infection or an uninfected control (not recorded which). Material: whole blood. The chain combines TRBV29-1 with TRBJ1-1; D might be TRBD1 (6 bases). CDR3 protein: CSVAGHTNTEAFF. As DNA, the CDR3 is TGCAGCGTTGCGGGACACACGAACACTGAAGCTTTCTTT.